The sequence of this T cell receptor (beta chain) was determined in a study of cytomegalovirus exposure and HLA in healthy donors. For this clone: Its antigen is not identified.

The PCR used 60 Vbeta and 13 Jbeta primers. Using immunoSEQ multiplex PCR, the repertoire was profiled, and TCRdb retains in-frame clones only, with some absent. The table shows 90,000 or so clones, with over 55% occurring only once. The study's findings and limits: The majority of TCR sequences were rare, yet some public TCRs appeared in many donors. A link between a missense DCLRE1C variant and TCR beta V- and J-gene trimming emerged from a later analysis.

Sequences were obtained from PBMCs. This clonotype was obtained from a young woman in good health and CMV-seropositive.

This chain's CDR3 is CASRQGVANNEQFF. The CDR3 coding sequence is TGTGCCAGCAGGCAAGGGGTTGCCAACAATGAGCAGTTCTTC. The genes are TRBV27 and TRBJ2-1; TRBD1 might be the D (5 bases). Germline loops: CDR1 MNHEY, CDR2 SMNVEV (reference sequence). The CDR3 covers 14 residues. Trimming stripped 6 bases from V and 5 bases from J, with 14 bases between.